The present entry profiles one T cell receptor beta chain with its context. Its antigen is not identified. This sample was taken from a study of cytomegalovirus exposure and HLA in healthy donors. CDR3 length: 18 amino acids. The trim removed 4 bases at V and 2 bases at J, leaving 11 bases unmatched. Germline V gives CDR1 SGHAT, CDR2 FQNNGV. Amplification used 60 Vbeta primers and 13 Jbeta primers. The protocol was immunoSEQ multiplex PCR, while the TCRdb copy is restricted to in-frame clones and leaves out a portion. The data contain 90,000 to 140,000 clones, more than 60% of them singletons. Study-wide findings and caveats: Earlier results showed most TCR beta V segments being productive about 90% or about 30% of the time.

The source of this sequence is a man between 25 and 39 years old in good health and CMV-seronegative. V and J are TRBV11-2 and TRBJ2-2; 9 positions agree with TRBD2. The sample taken for sequencing was PBMCs. CDR3 DNA sequence: TGTGCCAGCAGCTCCTTAGGGGGACTAGCAAGAAACACCGGGGAGCTGTTTTTT. Its protein is CASSSLGGLARNTGELFF.